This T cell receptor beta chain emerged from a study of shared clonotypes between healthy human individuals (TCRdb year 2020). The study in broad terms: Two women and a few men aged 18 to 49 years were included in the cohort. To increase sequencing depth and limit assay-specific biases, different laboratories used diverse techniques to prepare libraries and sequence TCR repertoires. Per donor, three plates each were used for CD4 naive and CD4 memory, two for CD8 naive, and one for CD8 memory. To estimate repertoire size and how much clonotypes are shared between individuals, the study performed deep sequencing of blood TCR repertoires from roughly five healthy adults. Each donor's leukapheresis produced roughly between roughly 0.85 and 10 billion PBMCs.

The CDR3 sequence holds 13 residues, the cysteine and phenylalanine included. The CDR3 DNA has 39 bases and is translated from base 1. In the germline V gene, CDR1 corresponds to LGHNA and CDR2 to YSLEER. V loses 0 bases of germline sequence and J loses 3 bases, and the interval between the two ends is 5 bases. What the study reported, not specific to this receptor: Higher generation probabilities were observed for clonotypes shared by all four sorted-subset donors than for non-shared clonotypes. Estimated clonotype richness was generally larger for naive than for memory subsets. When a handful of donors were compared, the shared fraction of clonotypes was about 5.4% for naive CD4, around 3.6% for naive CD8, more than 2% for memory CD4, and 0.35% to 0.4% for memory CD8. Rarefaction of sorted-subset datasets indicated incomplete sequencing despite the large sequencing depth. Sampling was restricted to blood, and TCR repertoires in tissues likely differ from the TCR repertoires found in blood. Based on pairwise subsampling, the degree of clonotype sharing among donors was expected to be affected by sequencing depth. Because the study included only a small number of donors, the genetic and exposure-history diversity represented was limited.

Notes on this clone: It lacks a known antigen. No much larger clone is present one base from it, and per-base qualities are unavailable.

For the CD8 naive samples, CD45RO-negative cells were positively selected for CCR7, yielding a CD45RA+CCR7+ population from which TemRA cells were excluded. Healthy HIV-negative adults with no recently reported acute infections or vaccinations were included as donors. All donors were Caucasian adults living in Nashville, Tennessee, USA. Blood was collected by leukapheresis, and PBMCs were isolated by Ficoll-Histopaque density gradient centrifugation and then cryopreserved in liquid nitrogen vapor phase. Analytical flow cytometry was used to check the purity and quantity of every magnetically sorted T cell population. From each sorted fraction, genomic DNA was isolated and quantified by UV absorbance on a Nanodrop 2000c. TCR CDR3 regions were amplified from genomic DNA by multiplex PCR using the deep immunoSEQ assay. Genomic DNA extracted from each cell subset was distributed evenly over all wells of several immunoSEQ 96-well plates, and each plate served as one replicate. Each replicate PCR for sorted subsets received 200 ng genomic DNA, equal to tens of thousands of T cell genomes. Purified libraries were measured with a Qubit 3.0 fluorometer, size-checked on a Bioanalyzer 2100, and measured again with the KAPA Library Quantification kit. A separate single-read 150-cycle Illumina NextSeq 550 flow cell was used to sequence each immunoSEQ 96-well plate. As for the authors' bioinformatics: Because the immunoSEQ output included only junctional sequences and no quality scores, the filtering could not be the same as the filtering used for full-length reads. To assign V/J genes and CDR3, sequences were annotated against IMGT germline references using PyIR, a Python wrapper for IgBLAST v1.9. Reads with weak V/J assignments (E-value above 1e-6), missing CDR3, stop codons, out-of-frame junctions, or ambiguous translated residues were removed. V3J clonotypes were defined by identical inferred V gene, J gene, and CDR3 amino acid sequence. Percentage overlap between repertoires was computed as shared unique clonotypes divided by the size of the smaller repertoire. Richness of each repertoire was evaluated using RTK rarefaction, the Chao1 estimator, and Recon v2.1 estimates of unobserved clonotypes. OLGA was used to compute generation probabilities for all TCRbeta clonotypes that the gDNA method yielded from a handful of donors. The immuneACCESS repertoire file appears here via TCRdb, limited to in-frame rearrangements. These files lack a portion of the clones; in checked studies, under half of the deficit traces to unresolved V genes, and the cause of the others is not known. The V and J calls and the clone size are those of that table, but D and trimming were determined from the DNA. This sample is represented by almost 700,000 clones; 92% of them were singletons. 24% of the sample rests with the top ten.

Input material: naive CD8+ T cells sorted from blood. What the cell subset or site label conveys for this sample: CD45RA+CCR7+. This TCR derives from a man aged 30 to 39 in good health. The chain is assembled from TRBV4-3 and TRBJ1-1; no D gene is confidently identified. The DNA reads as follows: TGCGCCAGCAGCCAAGAGTGGTACACTGAAGCTTTCTTT. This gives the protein CASSQEWYTEAFF.